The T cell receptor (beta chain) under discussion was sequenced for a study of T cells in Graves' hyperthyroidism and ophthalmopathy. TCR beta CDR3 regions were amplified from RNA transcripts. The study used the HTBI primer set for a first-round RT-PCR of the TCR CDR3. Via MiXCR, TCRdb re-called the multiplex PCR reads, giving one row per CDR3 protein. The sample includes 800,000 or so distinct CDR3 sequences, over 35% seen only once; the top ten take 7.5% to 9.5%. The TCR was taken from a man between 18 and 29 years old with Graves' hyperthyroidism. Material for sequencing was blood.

CDR3 in DNA: TGTGCCAGCAGTTACTCGACAGGGGGTAGCAATCAGCCCCAGCATTTT. Encoded protein: CASSYSTGGSNQPQHF. The chain recombines TRBV6-6 with TRBJ1-5, with 9 bases lining up with TRBD1. The germline V gene encodes CDR1 MNHNY and CDR2 SVGAGI (reference sequence). The ends lost 0 bases at V and 0 bases at J; junction bases unmatched: 0. The CDR3 is made up of 16 amino acids.